Listed here is a single T cell receptor beta chain. Antigen specificity is unknown. This record comes from a study of shared clonotypes between healthy human individuals. Study background: There were three CD4 naive, three CD4 memory, two CD8 naive and one CD8 memory plates per donor.

It was 200 to 250 ng DNA, approximately 28,000 T cell genomes, that sorted-subset replicate PCRs used. TCRdb's copy holds only in-frame clones and misses some; the assay was immunoSEQ multiplex PCR. Of under 650,000 clones detected, about 96% appear once; the ten largest clones hold about 0.054%. Study-wide results and caveats: Naive subsets generally exceeded memory subsets in estimated richness. Clonotype sharing among donors, it was expected, would be affected by sequencing depth.

The CDR3 has 15 residues. The V gene's germline CDR1 is LNHDA and CDR2 SQIVND (reference sequence). The ends lost 5 bases at V and 4 bases at J; junction bases unmatched: 7. The sequence came from a woman aged 25 to 45 in good health. The rearrangement links TRBV19 to TRBJ1-3, with 8 positions matching TRBD1. The sequenced material came from naive CD4+ T cells sorted from blood. As for subset: CD45RA+ positively selected. CDR3 bases: TGTGCCAGTAGTCTCGACAGGGGACAAGGAAACACCATATATTTT. It yields the protein CASSLDRGQGNTIYF.